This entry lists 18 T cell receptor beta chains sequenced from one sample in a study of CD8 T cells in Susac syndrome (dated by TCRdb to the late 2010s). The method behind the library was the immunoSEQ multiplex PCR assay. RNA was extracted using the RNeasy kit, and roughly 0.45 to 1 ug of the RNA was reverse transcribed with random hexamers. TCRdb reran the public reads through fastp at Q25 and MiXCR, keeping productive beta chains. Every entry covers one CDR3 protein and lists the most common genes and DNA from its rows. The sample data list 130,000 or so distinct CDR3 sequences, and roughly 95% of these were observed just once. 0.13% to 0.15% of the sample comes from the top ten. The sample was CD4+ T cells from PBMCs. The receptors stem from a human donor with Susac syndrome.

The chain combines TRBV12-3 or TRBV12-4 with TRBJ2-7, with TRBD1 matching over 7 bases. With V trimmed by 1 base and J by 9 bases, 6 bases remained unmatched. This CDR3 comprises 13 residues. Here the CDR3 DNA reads TGTGCCAGCAGTTTAGGAAGGGGACAGTGGCAGTACTTC. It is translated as CASSLGRGQWQYF.

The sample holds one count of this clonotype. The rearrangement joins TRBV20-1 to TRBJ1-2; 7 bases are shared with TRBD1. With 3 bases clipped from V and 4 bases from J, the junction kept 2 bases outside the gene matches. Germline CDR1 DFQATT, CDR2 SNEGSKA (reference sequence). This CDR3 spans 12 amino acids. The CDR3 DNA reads TGCAGTGCTAGCCGGGACAGCTATGGCTACACCTTC. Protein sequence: CSASRDSYGYTF.

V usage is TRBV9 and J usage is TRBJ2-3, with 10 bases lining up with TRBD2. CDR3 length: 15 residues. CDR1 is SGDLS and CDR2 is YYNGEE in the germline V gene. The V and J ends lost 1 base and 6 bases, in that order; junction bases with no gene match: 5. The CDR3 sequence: CASSVSSGSVDTQYF. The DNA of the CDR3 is TGTGCCAGCAGCGTATCTAGCGGGAGTGTCGATACGCAGTATTTT.

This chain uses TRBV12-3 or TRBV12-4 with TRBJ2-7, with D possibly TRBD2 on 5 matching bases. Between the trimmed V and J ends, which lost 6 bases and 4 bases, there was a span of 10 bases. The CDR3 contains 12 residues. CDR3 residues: CASRLLEYEQYF. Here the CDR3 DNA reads TGTGCCAGCAGGCTACTAGAGTACGAGCAGTACTTC.

The DNA of the CDR3 is TGTGCCAGCTCACCACGGGCAGGGTCGGAGACCCAGTACTTC. Translation: CASSPRAGSETQYF. The V gene is TRBV18, the J gene TRBJ2-5, with TRBD1 as a possible D gene (5 bases). V gave up 1 base and J gave up 5 bases, with 11 bases separating them. Germline CDR1 and CDR2: KGHSH and LQKENI. This CDR3 has 14 amino acids.

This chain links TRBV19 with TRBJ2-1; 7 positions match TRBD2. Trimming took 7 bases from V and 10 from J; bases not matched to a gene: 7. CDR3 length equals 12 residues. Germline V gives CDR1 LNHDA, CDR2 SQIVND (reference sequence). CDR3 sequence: CASNGRRGEQFF. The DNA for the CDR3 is TGTGCCAGTAACGGGAGGCGGGGGGAGCAGTTCTTC.

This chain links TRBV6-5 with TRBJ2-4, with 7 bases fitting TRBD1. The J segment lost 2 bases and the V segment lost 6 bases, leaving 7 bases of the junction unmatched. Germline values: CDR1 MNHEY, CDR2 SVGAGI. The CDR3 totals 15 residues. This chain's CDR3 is CASRPEGATKNIQYF. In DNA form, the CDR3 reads TGTGCCAGCAGACCCGAGGGGGCGACCAAAAACATTCAGTACTTC.

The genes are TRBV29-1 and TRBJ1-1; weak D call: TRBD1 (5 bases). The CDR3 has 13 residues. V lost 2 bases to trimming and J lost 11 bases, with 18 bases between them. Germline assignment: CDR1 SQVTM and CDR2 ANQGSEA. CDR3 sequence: CSVENSEGMDAFF. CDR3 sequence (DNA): TGCAGCGTTGAAAATTCAGAGGGGATGGATGCTTTCTTT.

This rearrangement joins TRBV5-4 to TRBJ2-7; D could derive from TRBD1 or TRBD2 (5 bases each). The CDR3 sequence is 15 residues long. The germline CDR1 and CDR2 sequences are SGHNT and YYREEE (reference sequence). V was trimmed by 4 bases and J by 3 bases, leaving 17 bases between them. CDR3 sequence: CASSPTPQRGYEQYF. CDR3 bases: TGTGCCAGCAGCCCCACCCCGCAGAGGGGCTACGAGCAGTACTTC.

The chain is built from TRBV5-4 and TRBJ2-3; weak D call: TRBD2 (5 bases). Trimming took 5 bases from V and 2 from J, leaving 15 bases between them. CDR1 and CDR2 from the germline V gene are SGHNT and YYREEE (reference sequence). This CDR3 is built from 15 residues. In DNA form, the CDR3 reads TGTGCCAGCAGGGACGTGAGGGCGGACACAGATACGCAGTATTTT. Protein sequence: CASRDVRADTDTQYF.

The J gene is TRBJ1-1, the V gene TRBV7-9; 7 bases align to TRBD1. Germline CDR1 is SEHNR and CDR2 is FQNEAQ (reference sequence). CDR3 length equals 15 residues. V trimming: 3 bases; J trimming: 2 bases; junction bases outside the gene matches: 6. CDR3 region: CASSFAGTANTEAFF. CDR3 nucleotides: TGTGCCAGCAGCTTTGCCGGGACAGCCAACACTGAAGCTTTCTTT.

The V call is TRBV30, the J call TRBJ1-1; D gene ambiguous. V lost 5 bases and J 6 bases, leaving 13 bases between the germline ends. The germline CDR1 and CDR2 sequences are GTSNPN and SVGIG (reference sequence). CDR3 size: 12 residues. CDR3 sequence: CAWAWRGPEAFF. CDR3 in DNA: TGTGCCTGGGCATGGCGAGGCCCTGAAGCTTTCTTT.

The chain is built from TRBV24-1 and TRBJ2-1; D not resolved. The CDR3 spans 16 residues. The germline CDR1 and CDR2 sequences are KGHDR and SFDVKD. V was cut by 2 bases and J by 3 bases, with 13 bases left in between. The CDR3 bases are TGTGCCACCAGTGATTCTTCCGCCCCTCACTACAATGAGCAGTTCTTC. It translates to CATSDSSAPHYNEQFF.

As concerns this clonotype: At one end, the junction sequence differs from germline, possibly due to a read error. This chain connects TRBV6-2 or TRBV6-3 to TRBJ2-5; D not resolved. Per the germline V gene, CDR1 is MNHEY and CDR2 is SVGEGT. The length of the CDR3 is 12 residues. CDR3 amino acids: CAISPGEETQYF. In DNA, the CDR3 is TGTGCCATCAGTCCAGGCGAAGAGACCCAGTACTTC.

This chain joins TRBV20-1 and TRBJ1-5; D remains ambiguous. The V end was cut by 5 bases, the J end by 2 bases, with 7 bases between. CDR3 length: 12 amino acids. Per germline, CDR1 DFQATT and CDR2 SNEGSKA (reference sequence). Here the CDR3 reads CSALPGNQPQHF. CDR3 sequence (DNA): TGCAGTGCTCTCCCGGGCAATCAGCCCCAGCATTTT.

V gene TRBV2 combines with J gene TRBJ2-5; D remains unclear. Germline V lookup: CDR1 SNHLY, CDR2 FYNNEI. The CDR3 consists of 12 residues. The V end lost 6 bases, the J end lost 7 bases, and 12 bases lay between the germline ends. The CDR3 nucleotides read TGTGCCAGCAGCTCCACGGAGTGGACCCAGTACTTC. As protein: CASSSTEWTQYF.

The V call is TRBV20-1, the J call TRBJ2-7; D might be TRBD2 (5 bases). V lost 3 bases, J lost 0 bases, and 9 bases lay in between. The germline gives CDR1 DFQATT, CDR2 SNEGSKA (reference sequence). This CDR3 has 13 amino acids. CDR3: CSARRVNSYEQYF. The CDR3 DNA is TGCAGTGCTAGGAGGGTCAACTCCTACGAGCAGTACTTC.

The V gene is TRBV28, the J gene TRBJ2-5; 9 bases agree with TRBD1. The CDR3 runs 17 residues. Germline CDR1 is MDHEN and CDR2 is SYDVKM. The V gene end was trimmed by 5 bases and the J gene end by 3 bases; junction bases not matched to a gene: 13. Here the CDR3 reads CASSTPALGQGKETQYF. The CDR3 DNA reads TGTGCCAGCAGTACTCCCGCCCTCGGACAGGGGAAAGAGACCCAGTACTTC.